The clone carrying this T cell receptor (beta chain) was seen a single time. CDR3 length equals 16 residues. CDR1 is SGHRS and CDR2 is YFSETQ in the germline V gene. V lost 1 base and J lost 2, with 16 bases in between. The PCR made use of 60 Vbeta and 13 Jbeta primers. The protocol was immunoSEQ multiplex PCR, while the TCRdb copy is restricted to in-frame clones and leaves out a portion. This table has just over 150,000 clones, under 80% appearing once. The sample comes from a study of cytomegalovirus exposure and HLA in healthy donors. The sequencing input was PBMCs. The chain employs TRBV5-1 and TRBJ2-7, with D possibly TRBD1 on 5 matching bases. The sequence derives from a woman in her twenties or thirties in good health and CMV-seronegative. CDR3 protein: CASSLLGIDSPYEQYF. The CDR3 DNA is TGCGCCAGCAGCTTGCTGGGGATAGACAGTCCCTACGAGCAGTACTTC. The full variable domain, rest sourced from reference TRBV5-1 and TRBJ2-7, is KAGVTQTPRYLIKTRGQQVTLSCSPISGHRSVSWYQQTPGQGLQFLFEYFSETQRNKGNFPGRFSGRQFSNSRSEMNVSTLELGDSALYLCASSLLGIDSPYEQYFGPGTRLTVT.